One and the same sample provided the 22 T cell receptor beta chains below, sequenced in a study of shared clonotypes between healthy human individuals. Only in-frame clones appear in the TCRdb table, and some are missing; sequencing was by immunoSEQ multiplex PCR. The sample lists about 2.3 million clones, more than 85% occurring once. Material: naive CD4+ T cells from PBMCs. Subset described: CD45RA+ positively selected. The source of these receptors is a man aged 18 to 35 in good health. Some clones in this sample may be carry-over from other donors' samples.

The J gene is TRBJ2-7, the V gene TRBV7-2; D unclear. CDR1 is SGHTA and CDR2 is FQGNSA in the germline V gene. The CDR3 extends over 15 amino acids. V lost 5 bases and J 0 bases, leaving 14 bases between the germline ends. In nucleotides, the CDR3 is TGTGCCAGCAGCCCCCGGCTCCGAAGCTCCTACGAGCAGTACTTC. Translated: CASSPRLRSSYEQYF.

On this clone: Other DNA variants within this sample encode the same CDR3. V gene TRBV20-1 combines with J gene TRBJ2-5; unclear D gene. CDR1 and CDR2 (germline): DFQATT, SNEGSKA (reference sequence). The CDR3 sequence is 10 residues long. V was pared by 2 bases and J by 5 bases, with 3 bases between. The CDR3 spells CSARKETQYF. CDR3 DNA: TGCAGTGCTAGAAAGGAGACCCAGTACTTC.

The CDR3 is CASSIVGTGKVNQPQHF. The CDR3 nucleotides are TGTGCCAGTAGTATAGTGGGGACAGGGAAGGTCAATCAGCCCCAGCATTTT. The V gene is TRBV19, the J gene TRBJ1-5, with TRBD1 matching 9 bases. The CDR3 runs to 17 residues. The ends lost 1 base at V and 3 bases at J; junction bases unmatched: 7. CDR1 and CDR2 from the germline V gene are LNHDA and SQIVND (reference sequence). Combining the CDR3 with reference TRBV19 and TRBJ1-5 gives the whole variable domain DGGITQSPKYLFRKEGQNVTLSCEQNLNHDAMYWYRQDPGQGLRLIYYSQIVNDFQKGDIAEGYSVSREKKESFPLTVTSAQKNPTAFYLCASSIVGTGKVNQPQHFGDGTRLSIL.

CDR3 loop: CAISDGARGGNEQFF. Here the CDR3 DNA reads TGTGCCATCAGTGACGGAGCGAGGGGCGGCAATGAGCAGTTCTTC. The gene calls are TRBV10-3 and TRBJ2-1; D may be TRBD1 or TRBD2 (5 bases each). Trimming took off 3 bases at V and 6 bases at J, with 15 bases between the two ends. Germline lookup yields CDR1 ENHRY and CDR2 SYGVKD. The CDR3 runs to 15 residues.

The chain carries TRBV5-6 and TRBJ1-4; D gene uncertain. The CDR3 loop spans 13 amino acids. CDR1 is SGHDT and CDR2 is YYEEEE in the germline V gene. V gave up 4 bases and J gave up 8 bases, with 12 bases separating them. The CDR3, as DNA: TGTGCCAGCAGCGCCTACGGCGGCGAAAAACTGTTTTTT. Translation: CASSAYGGEKLFF.

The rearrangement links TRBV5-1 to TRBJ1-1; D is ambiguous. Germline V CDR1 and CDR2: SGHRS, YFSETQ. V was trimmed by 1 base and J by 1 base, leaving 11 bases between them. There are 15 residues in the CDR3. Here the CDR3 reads CASSLRENSNTEAFF. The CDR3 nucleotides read TGCGCCAGCAGCTTGAGAGAAAATTCGAACACTGAAGCTTTCTTT. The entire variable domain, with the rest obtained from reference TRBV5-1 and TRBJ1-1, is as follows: KAGVTQTPRYLIKTRGQQVTLSCSPISGHRSVSWYQQTPGQGLQFLFEYFSETQRNKGNFPGRFSGRQFSNSRSEMNVSTLELGDSALYLCASSLRENSNTEAFFGQGTRLTVV.

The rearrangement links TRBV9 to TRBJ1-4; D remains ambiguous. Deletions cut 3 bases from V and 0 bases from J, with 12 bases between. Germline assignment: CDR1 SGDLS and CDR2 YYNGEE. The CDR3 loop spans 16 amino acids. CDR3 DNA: TGTGCCAGCAGCGCCGGACGGATTGCAACTAATGAAAAACTGTTTTTT. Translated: CASSAGRIATNEKLFF.

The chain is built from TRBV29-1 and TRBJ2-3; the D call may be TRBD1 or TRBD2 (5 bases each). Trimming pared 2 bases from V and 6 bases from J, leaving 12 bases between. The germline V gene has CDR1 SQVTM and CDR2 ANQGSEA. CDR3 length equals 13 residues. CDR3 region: CSVETPGRDTQYF. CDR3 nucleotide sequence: TGCAGCGTTGAAACCCCGGGGCGTGATACGCAGTATTTT.

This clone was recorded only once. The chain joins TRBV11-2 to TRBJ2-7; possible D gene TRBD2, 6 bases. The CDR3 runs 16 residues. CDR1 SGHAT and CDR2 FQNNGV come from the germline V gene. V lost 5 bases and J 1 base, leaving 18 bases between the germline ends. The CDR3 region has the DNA TGTGCCAGCAGCGCCACGCGGGGTCACCCTTCCTACGAGCAGTACTTC. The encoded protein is CASSATRGHPSYEQYF.

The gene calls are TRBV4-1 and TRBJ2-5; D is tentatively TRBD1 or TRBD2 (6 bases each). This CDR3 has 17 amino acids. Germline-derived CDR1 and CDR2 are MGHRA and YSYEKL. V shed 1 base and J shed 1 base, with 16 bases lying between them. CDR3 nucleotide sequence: TGCGCCAGCAGCCAAGGAATCTTACAGGGAGGCCAAGAGACCCAGTACTTC. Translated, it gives CASSQGILQGGQETQYF.

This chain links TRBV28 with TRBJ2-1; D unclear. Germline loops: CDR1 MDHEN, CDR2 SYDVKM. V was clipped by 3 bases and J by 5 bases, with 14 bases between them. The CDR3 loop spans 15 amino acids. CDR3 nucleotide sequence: TGTGCCAGCAGTTTTCCCTATACTACGAACAATGAGCAGTTCTTC. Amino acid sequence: CASSFPYTTNNEQFF.

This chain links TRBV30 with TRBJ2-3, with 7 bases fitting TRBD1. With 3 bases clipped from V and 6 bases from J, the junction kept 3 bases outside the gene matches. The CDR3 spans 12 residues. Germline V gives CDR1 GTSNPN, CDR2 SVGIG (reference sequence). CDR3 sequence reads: CAWSKQGDTQYF. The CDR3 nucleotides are TGTGCCTGGAGCAAACAGGGGGATACGCAGTATTTT.

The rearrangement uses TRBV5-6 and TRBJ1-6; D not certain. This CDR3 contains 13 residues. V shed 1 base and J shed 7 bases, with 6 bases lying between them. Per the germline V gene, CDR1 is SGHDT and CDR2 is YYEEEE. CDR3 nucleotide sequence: TGTGCCAGCAGCTTGTATCAGAATTCACCCCTCCACTTT. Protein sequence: CASSLYQNSPLHF.

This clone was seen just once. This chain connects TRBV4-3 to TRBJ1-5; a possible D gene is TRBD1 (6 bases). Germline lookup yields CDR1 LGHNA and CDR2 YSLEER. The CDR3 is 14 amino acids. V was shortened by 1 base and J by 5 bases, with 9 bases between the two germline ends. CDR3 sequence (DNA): TGCGCCAGCAGCCAAGGGGGGGCCGATCAGCCCCAGCATTTT. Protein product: CASSQGGADQPQHF.

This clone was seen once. CDR3 nucleotide sequence: TGTGCCAGCATATTAGAGACAGGACGTTCCTACGAGCAGTACTTC. It codes for CASILETGRSYEQYF. This chain links TRBV2 with TRBJ2-7, with D tentatively TRBD1 (6 bases). The CDR3 contains 15 residues. The V gene lost 7 bases and the J gene lost 1 base, with 17 bases spanning the gap. Per germline, CDR1 SNHLY and CDR2 FYNNEI.

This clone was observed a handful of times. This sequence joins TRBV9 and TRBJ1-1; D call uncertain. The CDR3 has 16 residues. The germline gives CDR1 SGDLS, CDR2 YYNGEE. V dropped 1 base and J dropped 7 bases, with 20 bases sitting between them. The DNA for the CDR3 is TGTGCCAGCAGCGTACTGGCATCCACACTGGTAGGTGAAGCTTTCTTT. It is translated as CASSVLASTLVGEAFF.

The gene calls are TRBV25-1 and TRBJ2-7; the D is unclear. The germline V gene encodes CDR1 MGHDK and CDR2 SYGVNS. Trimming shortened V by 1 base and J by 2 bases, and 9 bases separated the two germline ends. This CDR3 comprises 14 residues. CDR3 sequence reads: CASSEFAAAYEQYF. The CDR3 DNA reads TGTGCCAGCAGTGAATTTGCGGCTGCCTACGAGCAGTACTTC.

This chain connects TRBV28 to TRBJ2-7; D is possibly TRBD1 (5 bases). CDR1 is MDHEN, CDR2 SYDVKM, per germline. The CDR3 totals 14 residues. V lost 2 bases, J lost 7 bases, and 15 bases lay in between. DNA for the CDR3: TGTGCCAGCAGTTTAGTGTCAGGGAAGAAGGAGCAGTACTTC. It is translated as CASSLVSGKKEQYF.

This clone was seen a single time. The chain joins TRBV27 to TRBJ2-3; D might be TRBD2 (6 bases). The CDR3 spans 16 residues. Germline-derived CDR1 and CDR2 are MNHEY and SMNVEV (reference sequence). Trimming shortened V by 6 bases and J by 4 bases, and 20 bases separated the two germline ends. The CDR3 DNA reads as TGTGCCAGCAGCCCTGTGGACTACCTCCCTCCAGATACGCAGTATTTT. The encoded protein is CASSPVDYLPPDTQYF.

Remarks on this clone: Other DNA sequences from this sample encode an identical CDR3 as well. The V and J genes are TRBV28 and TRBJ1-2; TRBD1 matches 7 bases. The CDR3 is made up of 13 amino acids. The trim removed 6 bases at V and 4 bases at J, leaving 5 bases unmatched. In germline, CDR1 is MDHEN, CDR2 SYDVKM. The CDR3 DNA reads TGTGCCAGCAGGACAGGGTTTATCTATGGCTACACCTTC. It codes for CASRTGFIYGYTF.

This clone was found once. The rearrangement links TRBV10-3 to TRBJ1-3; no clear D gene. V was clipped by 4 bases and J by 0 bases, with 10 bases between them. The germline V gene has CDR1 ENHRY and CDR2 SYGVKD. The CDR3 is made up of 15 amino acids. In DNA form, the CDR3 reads TGTGCCATCAGTGCGGGCGTTACCTCTGGAAACACCATATATTTT. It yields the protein CAISAGVTSGNTIYF.

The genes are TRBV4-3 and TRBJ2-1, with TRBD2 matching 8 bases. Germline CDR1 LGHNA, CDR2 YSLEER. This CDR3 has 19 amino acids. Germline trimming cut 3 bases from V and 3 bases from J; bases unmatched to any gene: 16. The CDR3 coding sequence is TGCGCCAGCAGCCAGGTATTTTGGCGAGCGGGAGCCGGCTACAATGAGCAGTTCTTC. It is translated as CASSQVFWRAGAGYNEQFF.